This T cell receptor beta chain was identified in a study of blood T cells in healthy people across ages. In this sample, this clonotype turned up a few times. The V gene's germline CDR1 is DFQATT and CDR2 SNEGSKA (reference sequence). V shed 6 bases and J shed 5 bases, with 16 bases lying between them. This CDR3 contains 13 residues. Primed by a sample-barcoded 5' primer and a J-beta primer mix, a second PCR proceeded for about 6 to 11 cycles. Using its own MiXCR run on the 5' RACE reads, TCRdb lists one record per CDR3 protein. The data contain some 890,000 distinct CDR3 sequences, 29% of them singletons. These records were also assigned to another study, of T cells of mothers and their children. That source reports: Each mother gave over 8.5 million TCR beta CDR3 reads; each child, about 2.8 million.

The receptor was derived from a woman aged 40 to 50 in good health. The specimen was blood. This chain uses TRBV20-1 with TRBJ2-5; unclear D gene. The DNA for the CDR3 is TGCAGTGCCACTCCCTTGGATCTCGAGACCCAGTACTTC. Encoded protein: CSATPLDLETQYF.